The rows below give T cell receptor beta chains drawn from one sample of a study of cytomegalovirus exposure and HLA in healthy donors. TCRdb keeps only in-frame clones here, not all; method: immunoSEQ multiplex PCR. This sample has approximately 52,000 clones; about three quarters occur once, and the top ten carry around 2.4%. The material sequenced was PBMCs. All receptors derive from a female donor in good health and CMV-seronegative. Both conserved end residues are part of each CDR3. The order of the fields is V gene, CDR3 protein.

>TRBV6-4
CASSAGDTDTQYF
>TRBV7-2
CASSLQAGTGNTIYF
>TRBV7-9
CASSISTGGLYGYTF
>TRBV28
CASSYDRESSEQYF
>TRBV6-6
CASSYRESFEQYF
>TRBV6-1
CASRGAEDTQYF
>TRBV4-1
CASSPDRANTEAFF
>TRBV7-2
CASSSSGGNMGTEAFF
>TRBV6-5
CASSLRQNTEAFF
>TRBV4-3
CASSQDLTNQPQHF
>TRBV28
CASSPRLALIYEQYF
>TRBV5-4
CASSLSSGGGGTQETQYF
>TRBV7-6
CASSLEWAGAATNEKLFF
>TRBV27
CASSADRLSNQPQHF
>TRBV9
CASSPLWSSGGTDTQYF
>TRBV7-2
CASSLAGQGYTEAFF
>TRBV7-2
CASSLVALTYNEQFF
>TRBV27
CASSPDRVNQPQHF
>TRBV28
CASPSADTQYF
>TRBV6-7
CASSGLAGVGSYEQYF
>TRBV7-9
CVGQQGETQYF
>TRBV15
CATSRDRLAGGETQYF
>TRBV19
CASSTTGGSLAQHF
>TRBV25-1
CASSELPLTGGGEAFF
>TRBV6-5
CASRVAGAFYNEQFF
>TRBV6-4
CASSPGTSGTDTQYF
>TRBV25-1
CASSETGALSYEQYF
>TRBV27
CASSPPSGTNTDTQYF
>TRBV6-6
CASSLQENTEAFF